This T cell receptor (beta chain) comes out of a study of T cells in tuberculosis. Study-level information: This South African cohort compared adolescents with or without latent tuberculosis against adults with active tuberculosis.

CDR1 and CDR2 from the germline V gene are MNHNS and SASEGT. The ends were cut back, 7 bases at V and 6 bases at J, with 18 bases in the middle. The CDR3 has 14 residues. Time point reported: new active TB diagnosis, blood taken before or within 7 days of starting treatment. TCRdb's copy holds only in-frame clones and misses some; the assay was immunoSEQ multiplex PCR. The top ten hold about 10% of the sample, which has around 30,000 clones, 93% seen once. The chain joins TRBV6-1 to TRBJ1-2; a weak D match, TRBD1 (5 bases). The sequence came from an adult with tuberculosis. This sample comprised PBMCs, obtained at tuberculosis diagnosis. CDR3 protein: CASTPGKGVDGYTF. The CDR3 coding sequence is TGTGCCAGCACTCCCGGAAAAGGGGTCGATGGCTACACCTTC.